The source of this T cell receptor beta chain is a study of blood T cell repertoires in COVID-19. TCRdb's copy holds only in-frame clones and misses some; the assay was immunoSEQ multiplex PCR. The sample shows tens of thousands of clones, 86% of them seen only once. The germline V and J ends were trimmed by 0 bases and 3 bases, with 11 bases remaining between them. The CDR3 has 15 residues. Germline V gene sequence: CDR1 MNHEY, CDR2 SMNVEV (reference sequence). Specimen: peripheral blood. This clonotype was obtained from a man in his forties or fifties with acute or convalescent COVID-19. This chain links TRBV27 with TRBJ2-5, with TRBD2 as a possible D gene (5 bases). CDR3 region: CASSLSIRGKETQYF. The CDR3 region has the DNA TGTGCCAGCAGTTTATCGATTCGAGGGAAAGAGACCCAGTACTTC.